One and the same sample provided the 29 T cell receptor beta chains below, sequenced in a study of T cell changes during pregnancy in multiple sclerosis. Data came from immunoSEQ multiplex PCR; TCRdb stores just in-frame clones and leaves some out. The sample has approximately 74,000 clones; about nine tenths are singletons. The material was peripheral blood, obtained before pregnancy. These receptors were collected from a female donor with multiple sclerosis, enrolled in a pregnancy study.

The gene calls are TRBV12-5 and TRBJ2-4, with 9 bases that match TRBD2. In germline, CDR1 is LGHNT, CDR2 FRNRAP. This CDR3 is built from 20 residues. V shed 2 bases, J shed 1 base, and the junction held 15 bases outside the gene matches. CDR3 in DNA: TGTGCTAGTGGTTTGTACGGTAGCGGGAGTCTGTATGTGGCCAAAAACATTCAGTACTTC. Amino acid sequence: CASGLYGSGSLYVAKNIQYF.

The chain recombines TRBV7-8 with TRBJ1-3, with 8 bases fitting TRBD1. The germline gives CDR1 SGHVS, CDR2 FQNEAQ. There are 16 residues in the CDR3. The junction had 8 bases not matched to a gene; V was cut back by 5 bases and J by 2 bases. CDR3 coding DNA: TGTGCCAGCAGCCCCAAAGTGACAGGGGCTGGAAACACCATATATTTT. Residues: CASSPKVTGAGNTIYF.

This rearrangement joins TRBV10-1 to TRBJ1-4; no clear D. The germline CDR1 and CDR2 sequences are WNHNN and SYGVQD (reference sequence). The CDR3 extends over 9 amino acids. This CDR3 reads CASDEKLFF. The DNA for the CDR3 is TGCGCGTCGGATGAAAAACTGTTTTTT.

The rearrangement joins TRBV7-2 to TRBJ2-7; 9 bases map to TRBD2. From germline, CDR1 is SGHTA and CDR2 FQGNSA. The CDR3 extends over 17 amino acids. Losses at the gene ends were 4 bases for V and 7 bases for J; bases not matched to a gene: 17. CDR3 protein: CASSSSYIAGERGEQYF. Written as DNA, the CDR3 is TGTGCCAGCAGCTCATCCTATATAGCGGGGGAACGAGGGGAGCAGTACTTC. Variable domain in full (rest from reference TRBV7-2 and TRBJ2-7): GAGVSQSPSNKVTEKGKDVELRCDPISGHTALYWYRQSLGQGLEFLIYFQGNSAPDKSGLPSDRFSAERTGGSVSTLTIQRTQQEDSAVYLCASSSSYIAGERGEQYFGPGTRLTVT.

The chain employs TRBV29-1 and TRBJ2-2; D is undetermined. CDR3 length equals 14 residues. V lost 2 bases and J lost 4, with 11 bases in between. The germline V gene encodes CDR1 SQVTM and CDR2 ANQGSEA. The CDR3 reads CSVELAGSTGELFF. For the CDR3, the DNA is TGCAGCGTTGAACTGGCAGGATCCACCGGGGAGCTGTTTTTT.

The rearrangement links TRBV27 to TRBJ2-7; D may be TRBD1 (6 bases). Trimming took 3 bases from V and 2 from J, leaving 11 bases between them. The germline V gene encodes CDR1 MNHEY and CDR2 SMNVEV (reference sequence). CDR3 size: 14 residues. In DNA form, the CDR3 reads TGTGCCAGCAGTTTCAGGCAGGGGCCCTACGAGCAGTACTTC. It yields the protein CASSFRQGPYEQYF.

The V and J genes are TRBV7-3 and TRBJ2-7, with D possibly TRBD1 on 5 matching bases. Germline lookup yields CDR1 SGHTA and CDR2 FQGTGA. The germline V and J ends were trimmed by 2 bases and 6 bases, with 11 bases remaining between them. The CDR3 is made up of 13 amino acids. CDR3 DNA: TGTGCCAGCAGCTTAGGGAAGGGGCGCGAGCAGTACTTC. Amino acids: CASSLGKGREQYF.

This chain connects TRBV7-2 to TRBJ2-3; 8 bases align to TRBD1. V lost 4 bases, J lost 0 bases, and 6 bases stayed unmatched. The CDR3 covers 16 residues. CDR1 and CDR2 from the germline V gene are SGHTA and FQGNSA. CDR3 DNA sequence: TGTGCCAGCAGCTCGCGACAGGGGTCTAGCACAGATACGCAGTATTTT. Its protein product is CASSSRQGSSTDTQYF.

The rearrangement uses TRBV6-5 and TRBJ1-1, with TRBD1 matching 7 bases. There are 14 residues in the CDR3. Germline assignment: CDR1 MNHEY and CDR2 SVGAGI. V shed 3 bases, J shed 4 bases, and the junction held 5 bases outside the gene matches. The CDR3 DNA sequence: TGTGCCAGCAGTTATGAGACAGGGATCACTGAAGCTTTCTTT. This codes for CASSYETGITEAFF.

The J gene is TRBJ2-7, the V gene TRBV9; the D is unclear. Trimming pared 2 bases from V and 1 base from J, leaving 13 bases between. This CDR3 region has 15 residues. Per the germline V gene, CDR1 is SGDLS and CDR2 is YYNGEE. CDR3 sequence: CASSVSPTWSYEQYF. The CDR3 bases are TGTGCCAGCAGCGTTTCCCCCACATGGTCCTACGAGCAGTACTTC.

The chain uses TRBV27 and TRBJ2-2; 7 bases fit TRBD1. Germline lookup yields CDR1 MNHEY and CDR2 SMNVEV (reference sequence). Trimming took 5 bases from V and 0 from J; bases not matched to a gene: 6. The CDR3 spans 16 residues. CDR3 sequence reads: CASSALDRTNTGELFF. The CDR3 region has the DNA TGTGCCAGCAGTGCACTGGACAGGACGAACACCGGGGAGCTGTTTTTT.

This chain uses TRBV9 with TRBJ2-2; TRBD1 matches 10 bases. The CDR3 length is 16 residues. Germline V gene data show CDR1 as SGDLS and CDR2 as YYNGEE. With 3 bases clipped from V and 10 bases from J, the junction kept 12 bases outside the gene matches. The CDR3 loop reads CASSATGTGDTEELFF. CDR3 nucleotides: TGTGCCAGCAGCGCAACCGGGACAGGGGATACAGAGGAGCTGTTTTTT.

About this clone itself: No DNA is shown, since the ends of the CDR3 on it are uncertain; the CDR3 is the one TCRdb lists. V is TRBV21-1 and J is TRBJ2-3; the table's D call TRBD2 went unverified against the DNA. TRBV21-1 represents a pseudogene. The CDR3 sequence runs 19 residues, both termini included. CDR3 region: CASSRGREWGTGSTDTQYF.

This clone was detected once. The chain combines TRBV30 with TRBJ2-7; TRBD2 aligns across 7 bases. Trimming removed 8 bases from V and 3 bases from J; junction bases left unmatched: 7. This CDR3 is 12 amino acids long. Germline CDR1 is GTSNPN and CDR2 is SVGIG (reference sequence). The CDR3 protein is CALGGEVYEQYF. CDR3 sequence (DNA): TGTGCCCTTGGGGGGGAGGTCTACGAGCAGTACTTC.

V and J are TRBV2 and TRBJ2-7; 9 positions match TRBD2. The CDR3 has 14 residues. In germline, CDR1 is SNHLY, CDR2 FYNNEI. Trimming cost V 6 bases and J 4 bases; bases outside gene matches: 7. The CDR3 nucleotides are TGTGCCAGCAGCAGTAGCGGGAGTGGGTACGAGCAGTACTTC. Amino acid sequence: CASSSSGSGYEQYF.

This clone was observed a handful of times. The chain combines TRBV14 with TRBJ1-6; D perhaps matches TRBD1 (5 bases). The CDR3 runs to 15 residues. Germline V CDR1 and CDR2: SGHDN, FVKESK. Trimming stripped 0 bases from V and 10 bases from J, with 13 bases between. In DNA, the CDR3 is TGTGCCAGCAGCCAAGAAGCAGGGCAGGGATCACCCCTCCACTTT. It codes for CASSQEAGQGSPLHF. The full variable domain, in which reference TRBV14 and TRBJ1-6 provide the parts outside the CDR3, is EAGVTQFPSHSVIEKGQTVTLRCDPISGHDNLYWYRRVMGKEIKFLLHFVKESKQDESGMPNNRFLAERTGGTYSTLKVQPAELEDSGVYFCASSQEAGQGSPLHFGNGTRLTVT.

V is TRBV2 and J is TRBJ2-5, with D hard to call. Per germline, CDR1 SNHLY and CDR2 FYNNEI. The ends were cut back, 4 bases at V and 7 bases at J, with 22 bases in the middle. This CDR3 contains 16 residues. The DNA for the CDR3 is TGTGCCAGCAGTGGCCGGTTGTCTGGGCTAAGTGGGACCCAGTACTTC. This codes for CASSGRLSGLSGTQYF.

The rearrangement uses TRBV7-6 and TRBJ2-2, with 10 positions matching TRBD2. Germline-derived CDR1 and CDR2 are SGHVS and FNYEAQ. CDR3 length equals 15 residues. Unmatched junction bases numbered 1, after V lost 2 bases and J lost 4 bases. CDR3 DNA: TGTGCCAGCAGCTTAATAGCGGGAGGCACCGGGGAGCTGTTTTTT. This gives the protein CASSLIAGGTGELFF.

The chain employs TRBV5-5 and TRBJ2-7, with a possible D match to TRBD1 (6 bases). CDR1 and CDR2 (germline): SGHKS, YYEKEE (reference sequence). This CDR3 comprises 12 residues. V lost 5 bases and J lost 4, with 10 bases in between. CDR3 nucleotides: TGTGCCAGCAGAGAGACAGGATACGAGCAGTACTTC. Its protein is CASRETGYEQYF.

Points on this clone: One end of the junction is discordant with germline, which a read error may explain. This chain links TRBV7-2 with TRBJ1-1; 10 nucleotides align to TRBD1. There are 13 residues in the CDR3. Per germline, CDR1 SGHTA and CDR2 FQGNSA. CDR3 in DNA: TGTGCCAGCAGCCCAGACGCCGACAGGGGGCGGATCTTT. The encoded protein is CASSPDADRGRIF.

The rearrangement uses TRBV19 and TRBJ1-1; no reliable D call. Trimming shortened V by 7 bases and J by 5 bases, and 20 bases separated the two germline ends. CDR3 length: 15 residues. Germline V gene sequence: CDR1 LNHDA, CDR2 SQIVND (reference sequence). The CDR3 DNA reads TGTGCCAGTACCCTAGGGAGGGTCCAGGTTACTGAAGCTTTCTTT. Its protein product is CASTLGRVQVTEAFF.

V is TRBV5-1 and J is TRBJ2-1, with 10 bases fitting TRBD1. Trimming removed 5 bases from V and 9 bases from J; junction bases left unmatched: 11. The CDR3 spans 15 residues. Germline V gene lookup returns CDR1 SGHRS and CDR2 YFSETQ. The CDR3 region is CASRPKGQGIREQFF. The CDR3 nucleotides are TGCGCCAGCAGACCCAAGGGACAGGGGATACGTGAGCAGTTCTTC.

This clone has just one count. The V call is TRBV19, the J call TRBJ2-6, with TRBD2 as a possible D gene (6 bases). With 8 bases removed from V and 1 base from J, the gap between germline ends came to 9 bases. Germline V gene sequence: CDR1 LNHDA, CDR2 SQIVND (reference sequence). The CDR3 is 14 residues long. The CDR3 bases are TGTGCCAGTGAGGAGGGGTCTGGGGCCAACGTCCTGACTTTC. Residues: CASEEGSGANVLTF.

The rearrangement uses TRBV6-4 and TRBJ1-4; 7 bases match TRBD1. Trimming at V came to 2 bases and at J to 0 bases, leaving 3 bases not matched to a gene. This CDR3 comprises 16 residues. Per the germline V gene, CDR1 is MRHNA and CDR2 is SNTAGT. CDR3 DNA: TGTGCCAGCAGTGACCCCAGGGGGGCAACTAATGAAAAACTGTTTTTT. Translated, it gives CASSDPRGATNEKLFF.

This chain uses TRBV6-1 with TRBJ2-3, with D tentatively TRBD1 (5 bases). Trimming left V 1 base short and J 3 bases short, with 8 bases between. Germline V gene lookup returns CDR1 MNHNS and CDR2 SASEGT. The CDR3 sequence is 14 residues long. In DNA, the CDR3 is TGTGCCAGCAGTGAAGGTGCAGGGACAGATACGCAGTATTTT. Protein: CASSEGAGTDTQYF.

The chain employs TRBV27 and TRBJ1-2; a possible D gene is TRBD1 (6 bases). Looked up from germline, CDR1 is MNHEY and CDR2 is SMNVEV (reference sequence). Deletions cut 6 bases from V and 4 bases from J, with 15 bases between. The CDR3 totals 14 residues. In DNA, the CDR3 is TGTGCCAGCAGACCGCTCGGACAGCCCTATGGCTACACCTTC. It codes for CASRPLGQPYGYTF.

The J gene is TRBJ2-7, the V gene TRBV27; 8 bases align to TRBD2. Germline V lookup: CDR1 MNHEY, CDR2 SMNVEV (reference sequence). The V gene end was trimmed by 6 bases and the J gene end by 0 bases; junction bases not matched to a gene: 4. The CDR3 extends over 14 amino acids. CDR3 sequence (DNA): TGTGCCAGCAGGGGACTAGACTACTCCTACGAGCAGTACTTC. Its protein product is CASRGLDYSYEQYF.

This chain connects TRBV7-2 to TRBJ2-1; 7 nucleotides line up with TRBD2. The CDR3 loop spans 14 amino acids. Germline V lookup: CDR1 SGHTA, CDR2 FQGNSA. Germline trimming cut 2 bases from V and 5 bases from J; bases unmatched to any gene: 3. The CDR3 is CASSLRTRDNEQFF. The CDR3 nucleotides read TGTGCCAGCAGCTTACGGACTAGAGACAATGAGCAGTTCTTC. The full variable domain, its missing parts supplied by reference TRBV7-2 and TRBJ2-1, is GAGVSQSPSNKVTEKGKDVELRCDPISGHTALYWYRQSLGQGLEFLIYFQGNSAPDKSGLPSDRFSAERTGGSVSTLTIQRTQQEDSAVYLCASSLRTRDNEQFFGPGTRLTVL.

This clone was seen once. The chain couples TRBV19 to TRBJ2-1; 12 bases align to TRBD2. The V and J ends lost 3 bases and 8 bases, in that order; junction bases with no gene match: 8. The CDR3 has 16 residues. Germline CDR1 is LNHDA and CDR2 is SQIVND (reference sequence). CDR3 residues: CASSISPSGGVDEQFF. The DNA of the CDR3 is TGTGCCAGTAGTATCAGCCCTAGCGGGGGGGTAGATGAGCAGTTCTTC.